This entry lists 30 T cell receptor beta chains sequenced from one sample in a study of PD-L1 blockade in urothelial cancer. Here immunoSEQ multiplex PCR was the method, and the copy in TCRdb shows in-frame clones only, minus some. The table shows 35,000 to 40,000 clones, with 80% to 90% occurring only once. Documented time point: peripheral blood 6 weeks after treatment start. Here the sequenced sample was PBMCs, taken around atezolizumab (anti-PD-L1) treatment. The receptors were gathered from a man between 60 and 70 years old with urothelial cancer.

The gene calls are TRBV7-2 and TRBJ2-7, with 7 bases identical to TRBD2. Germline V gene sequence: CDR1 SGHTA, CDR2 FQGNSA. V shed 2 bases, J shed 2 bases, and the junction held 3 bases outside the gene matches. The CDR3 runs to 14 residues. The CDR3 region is CASSLWEGTYEQYF. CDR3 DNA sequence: TGTGCCAGCAGCTTATGGGAGGGAACCTACGAGCAGTACTTC.

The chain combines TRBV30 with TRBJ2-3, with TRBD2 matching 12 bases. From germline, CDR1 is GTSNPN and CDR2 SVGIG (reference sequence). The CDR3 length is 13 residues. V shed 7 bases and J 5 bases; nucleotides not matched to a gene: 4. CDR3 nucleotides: TGTGCCTTGACTAGCGGGGGCCTAGATACGCAGTATTTT. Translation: CALTSGGLDTQYF.

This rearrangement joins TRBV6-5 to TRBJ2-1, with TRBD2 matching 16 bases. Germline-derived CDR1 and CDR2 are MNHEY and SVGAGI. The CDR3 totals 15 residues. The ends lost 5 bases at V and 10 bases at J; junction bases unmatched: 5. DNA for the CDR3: TGTGCCAGCAGTGGGACTAGCGGGGGGGCAGGGGAGCAGTTCTTC. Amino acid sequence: CASSGTSGGAGEQFF.

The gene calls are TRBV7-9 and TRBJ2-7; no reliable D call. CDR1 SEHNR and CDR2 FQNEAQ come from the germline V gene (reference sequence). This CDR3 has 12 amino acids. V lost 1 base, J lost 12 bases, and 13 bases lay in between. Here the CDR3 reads CASSLDSAKAYF. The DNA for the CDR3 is TGTGCCAGCAGCTTAGATTCAGCGAAGGCGTACTTC.

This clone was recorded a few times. This chain's CDR3 is CASSEGNTITGELFF. The CDR3 nucleotides are TGTGCCAGCAGTGAAGGTAACACTATCACCGGGGAGCTGTTTTTT. The rearrangement uses TRBV2 and TRBJ2-2; no clear D gene. Germline CDR1 and CDR2: SNHLY and FYNNEI. Trimming removed 1 base at V and 4 bases at J, with 10 bases between. CDR3 length: 15 residues. Variable domain in full (rest from reference TRBV2 and TRBJ2-2): EPEVTQTPSHQVTQMGQEVILRCVPISNHLYFYWYRQILGQKVEFLVSFYNNEISEKSEIFDDQFSVERPDGSNFTLKIRSTKLEDSAMYFCASSEGNTITGELFFGEGSRLTVL.

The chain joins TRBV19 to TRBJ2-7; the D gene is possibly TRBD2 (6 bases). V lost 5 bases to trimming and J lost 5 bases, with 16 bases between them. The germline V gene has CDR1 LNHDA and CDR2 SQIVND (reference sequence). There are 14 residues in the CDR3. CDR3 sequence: CASSETGVLNEQYF. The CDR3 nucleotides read TGTGCCAGTAGTGAAACGGGAGTATTGAACGAGCAGTACTTC.

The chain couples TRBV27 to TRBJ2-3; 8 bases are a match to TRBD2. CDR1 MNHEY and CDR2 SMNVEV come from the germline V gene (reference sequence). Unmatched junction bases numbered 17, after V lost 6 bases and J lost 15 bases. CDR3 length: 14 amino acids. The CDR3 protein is CASSTSLSGMSPYF. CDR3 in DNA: TGTGCCAGCAGCACAAGCCTTAGCGGGATGTCCCCCTATTTT.

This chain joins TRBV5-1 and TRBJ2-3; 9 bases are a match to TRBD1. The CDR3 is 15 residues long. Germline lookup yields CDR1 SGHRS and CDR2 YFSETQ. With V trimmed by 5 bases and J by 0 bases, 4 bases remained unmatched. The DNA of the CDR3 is TGCGCCAGCAGGGGGACAGGGTTGAGCACAGATACGCAGTATTTT. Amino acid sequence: CASRGTGLSTDTQYF.

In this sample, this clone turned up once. CDR3 loop: CASSHLEVGSSYEQYF. CDR3 DNA sequence: TGTGCCAGCAGCCATCTGGAGGTGGGGAGTTCCTACGAGCAGTACTTC. The rearrangement uses TRBV4-2 and TRBJ2-7, with a tentative D call TRBD2 (5 bases). The CDR3 is 16 amino acids. Germline-derived CDR1 and CDR2 are LGHNA and YNFKEQ. Trimming stripped 3 bases from V and 1 base from J, with 16 bases between.

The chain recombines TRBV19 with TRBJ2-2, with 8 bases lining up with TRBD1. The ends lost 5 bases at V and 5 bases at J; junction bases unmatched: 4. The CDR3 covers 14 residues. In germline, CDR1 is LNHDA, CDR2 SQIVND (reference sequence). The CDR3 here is CASSRTGRTGELFF. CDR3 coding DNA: TGTGCCAGTAGTCGGACAGGGCGAACCGGGGAGCTGTTTTTT.

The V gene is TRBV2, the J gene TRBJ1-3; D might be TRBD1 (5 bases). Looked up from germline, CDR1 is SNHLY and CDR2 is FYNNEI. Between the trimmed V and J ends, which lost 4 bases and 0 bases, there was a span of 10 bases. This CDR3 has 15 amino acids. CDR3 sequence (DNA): TGTGCCAGCAGTGCGACAGCCTACTCTGGAAACACCATATATTTT. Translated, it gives CASSATAYSGNTIYF.

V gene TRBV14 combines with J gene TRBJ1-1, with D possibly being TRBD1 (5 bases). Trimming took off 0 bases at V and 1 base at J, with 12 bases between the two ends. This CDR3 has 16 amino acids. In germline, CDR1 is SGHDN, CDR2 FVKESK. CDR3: CASSQDMGLGNTEAFF. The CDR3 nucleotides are TGTGCCAGCAGCCAAGATATGGGGCTGGGGAACACTGAAGCTTTCTTT. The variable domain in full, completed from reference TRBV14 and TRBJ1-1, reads EAGVTQFPSHSVIEKGQTVTLRCDPISGHDNLYWYRRVMGKEIKFLLHFVKESKQDESGMPNNRFLAERTGGTYSTLKVQPAELEDSGVYFCASSQDMGLGNTEAFFGQGTRLTVV.

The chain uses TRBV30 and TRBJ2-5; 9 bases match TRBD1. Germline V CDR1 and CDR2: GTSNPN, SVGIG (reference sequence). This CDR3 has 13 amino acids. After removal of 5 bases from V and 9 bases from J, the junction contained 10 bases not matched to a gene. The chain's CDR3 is CAWGTGPGGAQYF. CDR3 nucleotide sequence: TGTGCCTGGGGGACAGGGCCCGGGGGAGCCCAGTACTTC.

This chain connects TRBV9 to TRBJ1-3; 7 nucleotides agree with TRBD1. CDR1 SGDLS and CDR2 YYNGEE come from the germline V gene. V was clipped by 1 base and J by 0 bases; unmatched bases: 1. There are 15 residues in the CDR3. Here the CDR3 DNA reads TGTGCCAGCAGCGTATGGGACAGCTCTGGAAACACCATATATTTT. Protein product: CASSVWDSSGNTIYF.

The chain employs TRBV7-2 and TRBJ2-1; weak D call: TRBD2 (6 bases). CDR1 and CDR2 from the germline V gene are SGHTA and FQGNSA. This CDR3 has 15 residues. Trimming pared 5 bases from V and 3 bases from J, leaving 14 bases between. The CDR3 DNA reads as TGTGCCAGCAGCGCGGTCGTGGGGGGCTACAATGAGCAGTTCTTC. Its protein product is CASSAVVGGYNEQFF.

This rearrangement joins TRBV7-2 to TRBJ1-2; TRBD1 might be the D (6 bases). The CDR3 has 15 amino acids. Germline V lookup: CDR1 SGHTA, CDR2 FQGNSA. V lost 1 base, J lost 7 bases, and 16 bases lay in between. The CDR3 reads CASSLDSAGAGGYTF. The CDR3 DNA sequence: TGTGCCAGCAGCTTAGATAGTGCGGGGGCAGGTGGCTACACCTTC.

Here the CDR3 DNA reads TGTGCCAGCAGCCCGGGACAAAACTATGGCTACACCTTC. Residues: CASSPGQNYGYTF. J is TRBJ1-2 and V is TRBV5-6; maybe TRBD1 (6 bases). The germline V gene encodes CDR1 SGHDT and CDR2 YYEEEE. The CDR3 is 13 amino acids. Between the trimmed V and J ends, which lost 4 bases and 2 bases, there was a span of 9 bases. Drawing the rest from reference TRBV5-6 and TRBJ1-2, the complete variable domain is DAGVTQSPTHLIKTRGQQVTLRCSPKSGHDTVSWYQQALGQGPQFIFQYYEEEERQRGNFPDRFSGHQFPNYSSELNVNALLLGDSALYLCASSPGQNYGYTFGSGTRLTVV.

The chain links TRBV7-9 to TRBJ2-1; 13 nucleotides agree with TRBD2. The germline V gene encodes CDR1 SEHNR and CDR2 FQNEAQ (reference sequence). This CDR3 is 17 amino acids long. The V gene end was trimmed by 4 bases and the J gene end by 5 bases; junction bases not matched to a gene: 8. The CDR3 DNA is TGTGCCAGCAGCTCACGGACTAGCGGGAGTCTCCACAATGAGCAGTTCTTC. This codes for CASSSRTSGSLHNEQFF.

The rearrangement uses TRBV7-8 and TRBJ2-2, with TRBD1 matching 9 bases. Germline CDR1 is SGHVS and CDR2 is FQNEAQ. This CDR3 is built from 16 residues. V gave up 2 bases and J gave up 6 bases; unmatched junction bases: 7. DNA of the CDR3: TGTGCCAGCAGCTTAAGACCGGGACAGGGACCCGGGGAGCTGTTTTTT. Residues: CASSLRPGQGPGELFF.

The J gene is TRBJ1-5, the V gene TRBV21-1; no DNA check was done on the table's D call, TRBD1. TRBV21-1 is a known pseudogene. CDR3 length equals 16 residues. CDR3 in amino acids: CASSKANQGRNQPQHF. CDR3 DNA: TGTGCCAGCAGCAAAGCGAACCAGGGTCGCAATCAGCCCCAGCATTTT.

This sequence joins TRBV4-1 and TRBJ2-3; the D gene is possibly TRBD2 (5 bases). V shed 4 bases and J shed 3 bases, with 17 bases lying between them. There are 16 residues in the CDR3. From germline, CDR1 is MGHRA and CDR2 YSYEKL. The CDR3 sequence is CASSLEGGSGTDTQYF. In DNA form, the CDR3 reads TGCGCCAGCAGCCTTGAAGGCGGTTCGGGGACAGATACGCAGTATTTT.

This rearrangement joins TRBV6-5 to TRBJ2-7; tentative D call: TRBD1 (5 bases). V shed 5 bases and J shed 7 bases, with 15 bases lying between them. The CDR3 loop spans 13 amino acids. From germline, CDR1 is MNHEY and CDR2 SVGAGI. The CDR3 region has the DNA TGTGCCAGCAGTCGGACCCAGGGCGGAGAGCAGTACTTC. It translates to CASSRTQGGEQYF.

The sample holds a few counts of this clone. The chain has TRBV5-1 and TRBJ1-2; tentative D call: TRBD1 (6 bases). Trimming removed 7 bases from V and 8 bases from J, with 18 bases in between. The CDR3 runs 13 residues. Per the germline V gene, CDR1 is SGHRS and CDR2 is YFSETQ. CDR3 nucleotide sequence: TGCGCCAGCGCCGATCCCGGGACACAAGGCTACACCTTC. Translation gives CASADPGTQGYTF.

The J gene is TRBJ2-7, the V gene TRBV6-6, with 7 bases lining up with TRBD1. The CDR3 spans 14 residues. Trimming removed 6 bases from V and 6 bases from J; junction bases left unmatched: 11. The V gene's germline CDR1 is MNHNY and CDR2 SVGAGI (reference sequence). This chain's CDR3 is CASSHETGPREQYF. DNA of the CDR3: TGTGCCAGCAGCCACGAGACAGGGCCTCGCGAGCAGTACTTC.

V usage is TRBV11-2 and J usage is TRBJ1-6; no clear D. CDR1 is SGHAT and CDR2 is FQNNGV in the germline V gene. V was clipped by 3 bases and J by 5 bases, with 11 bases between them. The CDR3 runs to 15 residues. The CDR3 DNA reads TGTGCCAGCAGCTTCAGCTCGGGGAATAATTCACCCCTCCACTTT. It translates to CASSFSSGNNSPLHF.

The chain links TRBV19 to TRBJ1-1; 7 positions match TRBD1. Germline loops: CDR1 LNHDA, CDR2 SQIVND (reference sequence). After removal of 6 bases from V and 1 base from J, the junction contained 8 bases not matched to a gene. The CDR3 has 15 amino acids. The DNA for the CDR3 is TGTGCCAGTAGGGGGCCGGGACAGTGGAACACTGAAGCTTTCTTT. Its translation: CASRGPGQWNTEAFF.

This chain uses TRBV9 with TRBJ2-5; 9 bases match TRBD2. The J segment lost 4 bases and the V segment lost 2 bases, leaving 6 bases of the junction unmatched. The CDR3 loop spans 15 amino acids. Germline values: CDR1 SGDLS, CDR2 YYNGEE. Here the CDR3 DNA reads TGTGCCAGCAGCGTTAGCGGGGGACTCCGAGAGACCCAGTACTTC. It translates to CASSVSGGLRETQYF.

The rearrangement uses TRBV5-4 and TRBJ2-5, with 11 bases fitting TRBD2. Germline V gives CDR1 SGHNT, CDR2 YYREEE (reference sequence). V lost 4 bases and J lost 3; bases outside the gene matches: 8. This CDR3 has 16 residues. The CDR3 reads CASSQSRLAGKETQYF. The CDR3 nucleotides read TGTGCCAGCAGCCAATCCAGACTAGCGGGGAAAGAGACCCAGTACTTC.

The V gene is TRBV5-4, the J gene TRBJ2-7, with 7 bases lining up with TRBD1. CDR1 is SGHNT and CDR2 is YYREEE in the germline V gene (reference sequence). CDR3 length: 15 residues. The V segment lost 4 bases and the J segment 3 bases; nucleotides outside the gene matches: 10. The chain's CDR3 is CASSLGGRGFYEQYF. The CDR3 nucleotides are TGTGCCAGCAGCCTTGGGGGCAGGGGGTTCTACGAGCAGTACTTC.

The CDR3: CASSLGTGYVTEAFF. The CDR3 DNA is TGTGCCAGCAGCTTAGGGACAGGTTATGTCACTGAAGCTTTCTTT. V gene TRBV7-3 combines with J gene TRBJ1-1, with 8 bases fitting TRBD1. Germline V gene lookup returns CDR1 SGHTA and CDR2 FQGTGA. V shed 2 bases, J shed 4 bases, and the junction held 6 bases outside the gene matches. The CDR3 is 15 residues long.